This TCR beta chain was sequenced in a study of T cells in Graves' hyperthyroidism and ophthalmopathy. The source material, RNA transcripts, was used to amplify TCR beta CDR3 regions. First-round RT-PCR targeting the TCR CDR3 was performed with the HTBI primer set. TCRdb re-derived calls from the multiplex PCR reads in MiXCR, one entry per CDR3 protein. The sample lists roughly 350,000 distinct CDR3 sequences; about 14% were seen once. This clonotype was found many times. Cells are PBMCs isolated from around 9.4 ml of fresh blood. The sequencing sample was made of blood. The receptor was derived from a woman in her twenties or thirties with Graves' ophthalmopathy.

CDR3 in amino acids: CAISDHGTSGEQFF. The DNA of the CDR3 is TGTGCCATCAGTGACCACGGGACTAGCGGGGAGCAGTTCTTC. The chain employs TRBV10-3 and TRBJ2-1; 12 positions match TRBD2. The germline V gene has CDR1 ENHRY and CDR2 SYGVKD. V was pared by 3 bases and J by 10 bases, with 4 bases of the junction left unmatched. The CDR3 covers 14 residues.